These T cell receptor beta chains were read from a single sample in a study of T cells in Graves' hyperthyroidism and ophthalmopathy. TCRdb recomputed calls from the multiplex PCR reads with MiXCR, one row per CDR3 protein. The sample records 800,000 or so distinct CDR3 sequences, about 38% being singletons. Source material: blood. The receptors shown here come from a man younger than 30 with Graves' hyperthyroidism. The CDR3 runs from the conserved cysteine through the conserved F or W. Each record gives: J gene, V gene, D gene, clone size, CDR3 protein, CDR3 DNA. A D gene is named only where the DNA matches it firmly. The listing skips clone size in some rows; elsewhere it reads once, few, many or a size class.

j_gene: TRBJ2-5; v_gene: TRBV20-1; d_gene: NA; abundance: many; CDR3aa: CSAHEGTQYF; CDR3nt: TGCAGTGCTCATGAGGGGACCCAGTACTTC
j_gene: TRBJ2-7; v_gene: TRBV7-2; d_gene: NA; abundance: many; CDR3aa: CASRDTPSYEQYF; CDR3nt: TGTGCCAGCAGGGACACCCCGAGCTACGAGCAGTACTTC
j_gene: TRBJ2-5; v_gene: TRBV20-1; d_gene: NA; abundance: many; CDR3aa: CSARDPAGPETQYF; CDR3nt: TGCAGTGCTAGAGATCCGGCAGGGCCAGAGACCCAGTACTTC
j_gene: TRBJ2-5; v_gene: TRBV7-2; d_gene: NA; abundance: NA; CDR3aa: CASSSNGWYEETQYF; CDR3nt: TGTGCCAGCAGCTCAAATGGGTGGTACGAAGAGACCCAGTACTTC
j_gene: TRBJ1-6; v_gene: TRBV20-1; d_gene: NA; abundance: many; CDR3aa: CSCRGGEASSPLHF; CDR3nt: TGCAGCTGCCGGGGAGGGGAAGCGTCTTCACCCCTCCACTTT
j_gene: TRBJ1-1; v_gene: TRBV6-1; d_gene: TRBD1; abundance: many; CDR3aa: CASSGQANTEAFF; CDR3nt: TGTGCCAGCAGCGGACAGGCGAACACTGAAGCTTTCTTT
j_gene: TRBJ2-5; v_gene: TRBV7-8; d_gene: NA; abundance: few; CDR3aa: CASSPGLGADFQETQYF; CDR3nt: TGTGCCAGCAGCCCTGGTCTGGGGGCCGACTTCCAAGAGACCCAGTACTTC
j_gene: TRBJ1-1; v_gene: TRBV20-1; d_gene: TRBD1; abundance: many; CDR3aa: CSAGGVGTEAFF; CDR3nt: TGCAGTGCAGGGGGCGTCGGCACTGAAGCTTTCTTT
j_gene: TRBJ2-7; v_gene: TRBV12-3/TRBV12-4; d_gene: NA; abundance: many; CDR3aa: CASSFYGEQYF; CDR3nt: TGTGCCAGCAGTTTCTACGGGGAGCAGTACTTC
j_gene: TRBJ1-2; v_gene: TRBV13; d_gene: NA; abundance: many; CDR3aa: CASSFRNGGYTF; CDR3nt: TGTGCCAGCAGCTTCCGGAACGGTGGCTACACCTTC
j_gene: TRBJ2-7; v_gene: TRBV6-1; d_gene: NA; abundance: few; CDR3aa: CASSDLGFEQYF; CDR3nt: TGTGCCAGCAGTGATCTAGGGTTCGAGCAGTACTTC
j_gene: TRBJ1-5; v_gene: TRBV7-2; d_gene: NA; abundance: NA; CDR3aa: CVSSLGGAGVNQPQHF; CDR3nt: TGTGTCAGCAGCTTAGGGGGGGCTGGGGTCAATCAGCCCCAGCATTTT
j_gene: TRBJ2-5; v_gene: TRBV2; d_gene: NA; abundance: many; CDR3aa: CASSQITQETQYF; CDR3nt: TGTGCCAGCAGTCAGATTACCCAAGAGACCCAGTACTTC
j_gene: TRBJ1-1; v_gene: TRBV9; d_gene: NA; abundance: NA; CDR3aa: CVSSGTAIPKVAFF; CDR3nt: TGTGTCAGCAGCGGGACGGCGATCCCGAAGGTAGCTTTCTTT
j_gene: TRBJ2-5; v_gene: TRBV29-1; d_gene: NA; abundance: NA; CDR3aa: CSVMSGGAQETQYF; CDR3nt: TGCAGCGTTATGTCAGGCGGGGCACAAGAGACCCAGTACTTC
j_gene: TRBJ1-5; v_gene: TRBV15; d_gene: TRBD1; abundance: many; CDR3aa: CATSRDRDRLRPQHF; CDR3nt: TGTGCCACCAGCAGAGATCGGGACAGGTTGAGGCCCCAGCATTTT
j_gene: TRBJ1-1; v_gene: TRBV25-1; d_gene: NA; abundance: few; CDR3aa: CASTNGGPSTEAFF; CDR3nt: TGTGCCAGCACCAATGGGGGGCCGAGCACTGAAGCTTTCTTT
j_gene: TRBJ2-7; v_gene: TRBV7-8; d_gene: TRBD1; abundance: few; CDR3aa: CASSPNTGGASYEQYF; CDR3nt: TGTGCCAGCAGCCCAAATACAGGGGGCGCGTCCTACGAGCAGTACTTC
j_gene: TRBJ2-5; v_gene: TRBV12-3/TRBV12-4; d_gene: NA; abundance: many; CDR3aa: CASSDRERGQETQYF; CDR3nt: TGTGCCAGCAGTGACCGGGAGAGAGGACAAGAGACCCAGTACTTC
j_gene: TRBJ2-7; v_gene: TRBV5-1; d_gene: NA; abundance: few; CDR3aa: CASNPGRTYEQYF; CDR3nt: TGCGCCAGCAACCCGGGACGAACTTACGAGCAGTACTTC
j_gene: TRBJ2-7; v_gene: TRBV7-8; d_gene: NA; abundance: NA; CDR3aa: CASSEAELYEQYF; CDR3nt: TGTGCCAGTTCTGAGGCGGAGCTTTACGAGCAGTACTTC
j_gene: TRBJ2-3; v_gene: TRBV29-1; d_gene: TRBD2; abundance: NA; CDR3aa: CSAYPRTSDPDTQYF; CDR3nt: TGCAGCGCATACCCGAGGACTAGCGATCCAGATACGCAGTATTTT
j_gene: TRBJ2-3; v_gene: TRBV2; d_gene: TRBD1; abundance: NA; CDR3aa: CASPARDRASTDTQYF; CDR3nt: TGTGCCTCCCCAGCCCGAGACAGGGCTTCCACAGATACGCAGTATTTT
j_gene: TRBJ2-5; v_gene: TRBV7-9; d_gene: TRBD1; abundance: few; CDR3aa: CASSFRDRDVPETQYF; CDR3nt: TGTGCCAGCAGCTTCCGGGACAGGGATGTTCCGGAGACCCAGTACTTC
j_gene: TRBJ1-1; v_gene: TRBV7-6; d_gene: TRBD1; abundance: few; CDR3aa: CASSLGQPLEAFF; CDR3nt: TGTGCCAGCAGCTTGGGACAGCCCCTTGAAGCTTTCTTT
j_gene: TRBJ1-5; v_gene: TRBV12-3/TRBV12-4; d_gene: NA; abundance: few; CDR3aa: CASSTDQFGQPQHF; CDR3nt: TGTGCCAGCAGTACGGACCAATTCGGACAGCCCCAGCATTTT
j_gene: TRBJ1-5; v_gene: TRBV9; d_gene: NA; abundance: many; CDR3aa: CASSVGGSINQPQHF; CDR3nt: TGTGCCAGCAGCGTAGGCGGCAGCATAAATCAGCCCCAGCATTTT
j_gene: TRBJ1-3; v_gene: TRBV20-1; d_gene: NA; abundance: few; CDR3aa: CSARGDGNTIYF; CDR3nt: TGCAGTGCTAGGGGGGACGGAAACACCATATATTTT
j_gene: TRBJ2-6; v_gene: TRBV5-1; d_gene: NA; abundance: once; CDR3aa: CASSTSGIISGANVLTF; CDR3nt: TGCGCCAGCAGCACTTCAGGGATAATCTCTGGGGCCAACGTCCTGACTTTC
j_gene: TRBJ2-7; v_gene: TRBV2; d_gene: TRBD1; abundance: many; CDR3aa: CASRVDRASYEQYF; CDR3nt: TGTGCCAGCAGGGTGGACAGGGCCTCCTACGAGCAGTACTTC
j_gene: TRBJ2-5; v_gene: TRBV20-1; d_gene: TRBD1; abundance: NA; CDR3aa: CSASGDRTRQGTQYF; CDR3nt: TGCAGTGCTAGCGGGGACAGGACCCGTCAAGGGACCCAGTACTTC
j_gene: TRBJ2-7; v_gene: TRBV10-3; d_gene: TRBD1; abundance: many; CDR3aa: CAISSGQVDEQYF; CDR3nt: TGTGCCATCAGTTCCGGACAGGTAGACGAGCAGTACTTC
j_gene: TRBJ1-1; v_gene: TRBV7-9; d_gene: TRBD1; abundance: few; CDR3aa: CASSLSQGATEAFF; CDR3nt: TGTGCCAGCAGCTTGTCGCAGGGGGCTACTGAAGCTTTCTTT
j_gene: TRBJ2-2; v_gene: TRBV19; d_gene: TRBD2; abundance: NA; CDR3aa: CASSSSGRYTGELFF; CDR3nt: TGTGCCAGTAGTAGTAGCGGGAGGTACACCGGGGAGCTGTTTTTT
j_gene: TRBJ1-5; v_gene: TRBV20-1; d_gene: NA; abundance: many; CDR3aa: CSARGTPNQPQHF; CDR3nt: TGCAGTGCTAGAGGCACGCCGAATCAGCCCCAGCATTTT
j_gene: TRBJ2-7; v_gene: TRBV19; d_gene: NA; abundance: NA; CDR3aa: CASSIEGYVEAYEQYF; CDR3nt: TGTGCCAGTAGTATAGAGGGTTATGTGGAAGCGTACGAGCAGTACTTC
j_gene: TRBJ2-2; v_gene: TRBV24-1; d_gene: NA; abundance: once; CDR3aa: CATSDPVGAMAGELFF; CDR3nt: TGTGCCACCAGTGATCCTGTGGGGGCGATGGCCGGGGAGCTGTTTTTT
j_gene: TRBJ1-6; v_gene: TRBV25-1; d_gene: NA; abundance: NA; CDR3aa: CASSESGGKASPLHF; CDR3nt: TGTGCCAGCAGTGAAAGTGGAGGGAAGGCATCACCCCTCCACTTT
j_gene: TRBJ2-5; v_gene: TRBV7-9; d_gene: TRBD2; abundance: once; CDR3aa: CASRTWRLAEETQYF; CDR3nt: TGTGCCAGCAGAACATGGCGGCTAGCGGAAGAGACCCAGTACTTC
j_gene: TRBJ2-5; v_gene: TRBV7-8; d_gene: NA; abundance: NA; CDR3aa: CASKVAVMGETQYF; CDR3nt: TGTGCCAGCAAGGTCGCGGTGATGGGAGAGACCCAGTACTTC
j_gene: TRBJ1-2; v_gene: TRBV20-1; d_gene: TRBD1; abundance: many; CDR3aa: CSARAGTDYGYTF; CDR3nt: TGCAGTGCTAGAGCCGGGACAGACTATGGCTACACCTTC
j_gene: TRBJ1-1; v_gene: TRBV19; d_gene: NA; abundance: few; CDR3aa: CASSIPGRSATEAFF; CDR3nt: TGTGCCAGTAGTATACCTGGCCGCTCGGCCACTGAAGCTTTCTTT
j_gene: TRBJ2-5; v_gene: TRBV6-6; d_gene: TRBD2; abundance: few; CDR3aa: CASSSIAGGETQYF; CDR3nt: TGTGCCAGCAGCTCTATAGCGGGCGGCGAGACCCAGTACTTC
j_gene: TRBJ2-5; v_gene: TRBV7-6; d_gene: TRBD2; abundance: NA; CDR3aa: CASSLEMAGGPRQETQYF; CDR3nt: TGTGCCAGCAGCTTAGAGATGGCGGGAGGGCCCCGGCAAGAGACCCAGTACTTC
j_gene: TRBJ1-2; v_gene: TRBV7-2; d_gene: NA; abundance: NA; CDR3aa: CASSLSGQGYYGYTF; CDR3nt: TGTGCCAGCAGCCTATCGGGGCAGGGGTACTATGGCTACACCTTC
j_gene: TRBJ1-4; v_gene: TRBV20-1; d_gene: TRBD1; abundance: NA; CDR3aa: CSALGGTGYNEKLFF; CDR3nt: TGCAGTGCCCTCGGCGGGACAGGGTATAATGAAAAACTGTTTTTT
j_gene: TRBJ1-4; v_gene: TRBV5-4; d_gene: NA; abundance: NA; CDR3aa: CASSLAGSLRNEKLFF; CDR3nt: TGTGCCAGCAGCTTGGCTGGGAGCCTAAGGAATGAAAAACTGTTTTTT
j_gene: TRBJ2-2; v_gene: TRBV19; d_gene: NA; abundance: NA; CDR3aa: CASSPSPGKSNTGELFF; CDR3nt: TGTGCCAGCAGTCCAAGCCCGGGGAAATCGAACACCGGGGAGCTGTTTTTT
j_gene: TRBJ1-1; v_gene: TRBV29-1; d_gene: TRBD1; abundance: NA; CDR3aa: CSVEEGGVPNTEAFF; CDR3nt: TGCAGCGTTGAAGAAGGGGGCGTACCGAACACTGAAGCTTTCTTT
j_gene: TRBJ1-3; v_gene: TRBV7-2; d_gene: TRBD1; abundance: NA; CDR3aa: CASSWGGQGADTIYF; CDR3nt: TGTGCCAGCAGCTGGGGGGGACAGGGGGCCGACACCATATATTTT
j_gene: TRBJ2-7; v_gene: TRBV2; d_gene: NA; abundance: many; CDR3aa: CASSALGSYEQYF; CDR3nt: TGTGCCAGCAGTGCCCTAGGCTCCTACGAGCAGTACTTC
j_gene: TRBJ2-7; v_gene: TRBV7-2; d_gene: NA; abundance: NA; CDR3aa: CASSFSRNRIYEQYF; CDR3nt: TGTGCCAGCAGCTTTTCAAGGAACAGGATATACGAGCAGTACTTC
j_gene: TRBJ1-1; v_gene: TRBV2; d_gene: NA; abundance: few; CDR3aa: CASSTPVVTEAFF; CDR3nt: TGTGCCAGCAGTACCCCCGTGGTTACTGAAGCTTTCTTT
j_gene: TRBJ1-2; v_gene: TRBV5-4; d_gene: TRBD1; abundance: NA; CDR3aa: CASSFTGTGNYGYTF; CDR3nt: TGTGCCAGCAGCTTCACCGGGACAGGGAACTATGGCTACACCTTC
j_gene: TRBJ2-5; v_gene: TRBV6-4; d_gene: NA; abundance: NA; CDR3aa: CASGIVEEETQYF; CDR3nt: TGTGCCAGCGGGATAGTAGAAGAAGAGACCCAGTACTTC
j_gene: TRBJ2-7; v_gene: TRBV5-1; d_gene: TRBD1; abundance: NA; CDR3aa: CASSVQGDSSYEQYF; CDR3nt: TGCGCCAGCAGCGTACAGGGGGACAGTTCCTACGAGCAGTACTTC
j_gene: TRBJ1-2; v_gene: TRBV6-1; d_gene: NA; abundance: few; CDR3aa: CATGEYGYTF; CDR3nt: TGTGCCACGGGGGAGTATGGCTACACCTTC
j_gene: TRBJ2-5; v_gene: TRBV2; d_gene: TRBD2; abundance: many; CDR3aa: CASSDGTSGVETQYF; CDR3nt: TGTGCCAGCAGTGATGGGACTAGCGGGGTAGAGACCCAGTACTTC
j_gene: TRBJ1-2; v_gene: TRBV5-1; d_gene: NA; abundance: many; CDR3aa: CASSRNRVDGYTF; CDR3nt: TGCGCCAGCAGTCGAAACAGGGTTGATGGCTACACCTTC